This T cell receptor (beta chain) was sequenced during a study of siplizumab effects on memory and regulatory T cells. Broader study findings: The average Treg-derived proportion among mappable alloreactive CD4+ clones was 65% to 80% with siplizumab versus 25% to 30% in controls.

Notes on this clone: Its antigen is still unknown.

CDR3 size: 15 residues. Trimming left V 1 base short and J 4 bases short, with 13 bases between. The V gene's germline CDR1 is MDHEN and CDR2 SYDVKM. Here immunoSEQ multiplex PCR was the method, and the copy in TCRdb shows in-frame clones only, minus some. The sample shows about 120,000 clones, 80% to 95% of them seen only once. Sequencing was carried out using non-Treg CD4+ T cells sorted from blood. The receptor was derived from a human donor in good health. The rearrangement uses TRBV28 and TRBJ2-5; D remains unclear. The CDR3 sequence is CASSLLSPILETQYF. DNA of the CDR3: TGTGCCAGCAGTTTATTATCCCCAATATTAGAGACCCAGTACTTC.